A single sample gave rise to the 28 T cell receptor beta chains below, sequenced in a study of cytotoxic CD8 clonotypes in ibrutinib-treated CLL. Assay used: immunoSEQ multiplex PCR; TCRdb lists only in-frame clones, some missing. The repertoire holds roughly 250,000 clones, with about three quarters as singletons. The source was PBMCs, collected after 24 months of ibrutinib treatment. These receptors were taken from a human donor with chronic lymphocytic leukemia.

The V and J genes are TRBV7-9 and TRBJ2-4; D possibly corresponds to TRBD2 (5 bases). The CDR3 is 13 residues long. V lost 7 bases to trimming and J lost 5 bases, with 12 bases between them. CDR1 and CDR2 (germline): SEHNR, FQNEAQ (reference sequence). CDR3 sequence reads: CASTLGSQNIQYF. CDR3 in DNA: TGTGCCAGCACCTTGGGGAGCCAAAACATTCAGTACTTC. The entire variable domain, with the rest obtained from reference TRBV7-9 and TRBJ2-4, is as follows: DTGVSQNPRHKITKRGQNVTFRCDPISEHNRLYWYRQTLGQGPEFLTYFQNEAQLEKSRLLSDRFSAERPKGSFSTLEIQRTEQGDSAMYLCASTLGSQNIQYFGAGTRLSVL.

This clone has a handful of counts. The chain employs TRBV7-3 and TRBJ2-7; D unclear. The ends were cut back, 1 base at V and 2 bases at J, with 9 bases in the middle. CDR3 length equals 14 residues. The germline V gene has CDR1 SGHTA and CDR2 FQGTGA. The CDR3 bases are TGTGCCAGCAGCTTAAGCCAGAGTACCTACGAGCAGTACTTC. It codes for CASSLSQSTYEQYF.

The chain has TRBV15 and TRBJ2-3; D gene ambiguous. Deletions cut 8 bases from V and 4 bases from J, with 13 bases between. This CDR3 spans 13 amino acids. The germline gives CDR1 LNHNV, CDR2 YYDKDF (reference sequence). The CDR3 is CATLRDSSDTQYF. Written as DNA, the CDR3 is TGTGCCACCCTAAGGGATTCTTCAGATACGCAGTATTTT. The full variable domain, completed using reference TRBV15 and TRBJ2-3, is DAMVIQNPRYQVTQFGKPVTLSCSQTLNHNVMYWYQQKSSQAPKLLFHYYDKDFNNEADTPDNFQSRRPNTSFCFLDIRSPGLGDTAMYLCATLRDSSDTQYFGPGTRLTVL.

The chain carries TRBV6-5 and TRBJ2-7; D ambiguous. CDR1 and CDR2 (germline): MNHEY, SVGAGI. Deletions cut 5 bases from V and 0 bases from J, with 11 bases between. This CDR3 is 14 amino acids long. The CDR3 loop is CASSAPSNSYEQYF. The CDR3 nucleotides are TGTGCCAGCAGTGCTCCCAGTAACTCCTACGAGCAGTACTTC.

This chain connects TRBV13 to TRBJ2-7; 11 bases align to TRBD2. The CDR3 totals 15 residues. Trimming at V came to 5 bases and at J to 0 bases, leaving 3 bases not matched to a gene. The V gene's germline CDR1 is PRHDT and CDR2 FYEKMQ (reference sequence). In DNA, the CDR3 is TGTGCCAGCAGCCCCCTAGCGGGAGGCTCCTACGAGCAGTACTTC. This gives the protein CASSPLAGGSYEQYF.

V usage is TRBV2 and J usage is TRBJ1-5; 8 bases agree with TRBD1. Germline CDR1 reads SNHLY; CDR2 reads FYNNEI. Trimming removed 7 bases from V and 3 bases from J; junction bases left unmatched: 8. This CDR3 region has 15 residues. This CDR3 is CASNPDRGINQPQHF. The CDR3 nucleotides read TGTGCCAGCAACCCAGACAGGGGAATCAATCAGCCCCAGCATTTT.

The V call is TRBV7-9, the J call TRBJ2-2; tentatively, D is TRBD2 (7 bases). V was shortened by 5 bases and J by 7 bases, with 17 bases between the two germline ends. The CDR3 is 15 residues long. Germline V CDR1 and CDR2: SEHNR, FQNEAQ (reference sequence). The CDR3 protein is CASSRLAGANGELFF. CDR3 bases: TGTGCCAGCAGCCGCTTGGCGGGGGCAAACGGGGAGCTGTTTTTT.

The chain combines TRBV6-5 with TRBJ2-3; a possible D gene is TRBD1 (5 bases). CDR1 MNHEY and CDR2 SVGAGI come from the germline V gene. V lost 0 bases and J 4 bases, leaving 11 bases between the germline ends. This CDR3 is 15 amino acids long. The CDR3 sequence is CASSYSEGVSDTQYF. The CDR3 DNA reads TGTGCCAGCAGTTACTCGGAAGGGGTATCAGATACGCAGTATTTT.

The CDR3 sequence: CASSFGGPNYGYTF. The CDR3 nucleotides read TGTGCCAGCAGCTTTGGGGGACCCAACTATGGCTACACCTTC. This chain joins TRBV7-2 and TRBJ1-2, with D tentatively TRBD1 (5 bases). V lost 3 bases, J lost 2 bases, and 10 bases lay in between. The CDR3 spans 14 residues. The V gene's germline CDR1 is SGHTA and CDR2 FQGNSA.

This clone was found a few times. This chain uses TRBV7-8 with TRBJ1-2; D gene unclear. The V gene's germline CDR1 is SGHVS and CDR2 FQNEAQ. This CDR3 is built from 14 residues. V lost 0 bases and J lost 3, with 8 bases in between. The CDR3 DNA sequence: TGTGCCAGCAGCTTAGCGAGTCTCCACTATGGCTACACCTTC. Protein product: CASSLASLHYGYTF.

J is TRBJ1-2 and V is TRBV28; 7 bases align to TRBD1. The germline CDR1 and CDR2 sequences are MDHEN and SYDVKM. The CDR3 has 17 amino acids. V dropped 3 bases and J dropped 4; count of bases not matched to a gene: 14. The CDR3 loop is CASSFSVGQELSYGYTF. The CDR3 DNA reads as TGTGCCAGCAGTTTTTCGGTTGGACAGGAATTAAGCTATGGCTACACCTTC.

The gene calls are TRBV9 and TRBJ2-1; D ambiguous. The V end was cut by 0 bases, the J end by 0 bases, with 10 bases between. The CDR3 loop spans 16 amino acids. Germline CDR1 SGDLS, CDR2 YYNGEE. The CDR3 region is CASSVGFTPSYNEQFF. CDR3 in DNA: TGTGCCAGCAGCGTAGGGTTTACCCCCTCCTACAATGAGCAGTTCTTC.

The V and J genes are TRBV18 and TRBJ1-1; TRBD1 agrees at 7 bases. Germline-derived CDR1 and CDR2 are KGHSH and LQKENI. The CDR3 loop spans 14 amino acids. V trimming: 6 bases; J trimming: 1 base; junction bases outside the gene matches: 5. CDR3 nucleotides: TGTGCCAGCTCGTACAGGGGTCAGAACACTGAAGCTTTCTTT. Protein sequence: CASSYRGQNTEAFF.

The chain carries TRBV28 and TRBJ1-5, with 9 bases lining up with TRBD1. The CDR3 extends over 16 amino acids. Trimming at V came to 2 bases and at J to 7 bases, leaving 9 bases not matched to a gene. Per the germline V gene, CDR1 is MDHEN and CDR2 is SYDVKM. CDR3 sequence: CASSLEGQGGLQPQHF. Written as DNA, the CDR3 is TGTGCCAGCAGTTTAGAGGGACAGGGTGGGCTCCAGCCCCAGCATTTT.

This clone was seen once. CDR3 DNA: TGTGCCAGCAGCGACAATGAAGAGACCCAGTACTTC. This codes for CASSDNEETQYF. The V call is TRBV5-4, the J call TRBJ2-5; D remains ambiguous. Germline CDR1 is SGHNT and CDR2 is YYREEE (reference sequence). This CDR3 contains 12 residues. The V and J ends lost 4 bases and 3 bases respectively, with 7 bases between them.

The chain uses TRBV7-9 and TRBJ2-7, with TRBD1 identical over 7 bases. J was trimmed by 8 bases and V by 3 bases; bases with no gene match: 4. Germline V gives CDR1 SEHNR, CDR2 FQNEAQ (reference sequence). CDR3 length equals 12 residues. The CDR3 is CASSFGQDKQYF. For the CDR3, the DNA is TGTGCCAGCAGCTTCGGACAGGACAAGCAGTACTTC.

As DNA, the CDR3 is TGTGCCAGCAGCCCAAATCTGGGCGAGCAGTTCTTC. Translating it yields CASSPNLGEQFF. The rearrangement links TRBV7-3 to TRBJ2-1; D not certain. The V gene's germline CDR1 is SGHTA and CDR2 FQGTGA. This CDR3 region has 12 residues. V lost 5 bases, J lost 10 bases, and 12 bases lay in between.

This rearrangement joins TRBV27 to TRBJ2-2; 9 positions match TRBD1. The CDR3 runs 14 residues. Trimming cost V 4 bases and J 5 bases; bases outside gene matches: 2. Germline CDR1 is MNHEY and CDR2 is SMNVEV (reference sequence). CDR3 amino acids: CASSWTGVTGELFF. The CDR3 DNA follows: TGTGCCAGCAGTTGGACAGGGGTGACCGGGGAGCTGTTTTTT.

CDR3 coding DNA: TGTGCCAGCAGTGCAACGGGAGGGCCCATTAGCTCCTACGAGCAGTACTTC. This gives the protein CASSATGGPISSYEQYF. The chain couples TRBV6-1 to TRBJ2-7; 8 nucleotides line up with TRBD2. The CDR3 is 17 residues long. Germline assignment: CDR1 MNHNS and CDR2 SASEGT. The trim removed 4 bases at V and 0 bases at J, leaving 11 bases unmatched.

The chain couples TRBV19 to TRBJ1-2; D may be TRBD1 (5 bases). Between the trimmed V and J ends, which lost 4 bases and 5 bases, there was a span of 23 bases. Germline V CDR1 and CDR2: LNHDA, SQIVND (reference sequence). This CDR3 is built from 17 residues. The DNA of the CDR3 is TGTGCCAGTAGTAAGTTCTCTTCGGGGGACGCAGTTTATGGCTACACCTTC. This encodes CASSKFSSGDAVYGYTF. The variable domain in full, with the rest retrieved from reference TRBV19 and TRBJ1-2, is DGGITQSPKYLFRKEGQNVTLSCEQNLNHDAMYWYRQDPGQGLRLIYYSQIVNDFQKGDIAEGYSVSREKKESFPLTVTSAQKNPTAFYLCASSKFSSGDAVYGYTFGSGTRLTVV.

The J gene is TRBJ2-5, the V gene TRBV6-5; D is perhaps TRBD1 or TRBD2 (5 bases each). Trimming took off 3 bases at V and 5 bases at J, with 13 bases between the two ends. Germline loops: CDR1 MNHEY, CDR2 SVGAGI. The CDR3 has 14 residues. The CDR3 nucleotides are TGTGCCAGCAGTTATTCCAGCGAGGGGGAGACCCAGTACTTC. As protein: CASSYSSEGETQYF.

Turning to this clone: The same CDR3 also results from other DNA sequences found in this sample. The V and J genes are TRBV7-2 and TRBJ2-7, with D perhaps TRBD1 or TRBD2 (5 bases each). Germline values: CDR1 SGHTA, CDR2 FQGNSA. The CDR3 has 14 amino acids. Trimming took off 1 base at V and 2 bases at J, with 9 bases between the two ends. DNA of the CDR3: TGTGCCAGCAGCTTAGGCCAGGGAGCCTACGAGCAGTACTTC. This gives the protein CASSLGQGAYEQYF.

Turning to this clone: Other DNA sequences in the same sample also yield this CDR3. The V and J genes are TRBV5-1 and TRBJ2-5, with TRBD2 identical over 13 bases. CDR1 SGHRS and CDR2 YFSETQ come from the germline V gene. J lost 5 bases, V lost 0 bases, and 1 base had no gene match. This CDR3 comprises 15 residues. CDR3 amino acids: CASSLALAGGETQYF. In DNA form, the CDR3 reads TGCGCCAGCAGCTTGGCACTAGCGGGAGGGGAGACCCAGTACTTC.

This chain joins TRBV7-2 and TRBJ2-1; weak D call: TRBD2 (6 bases). Trimming cost V 5 bases and J 9 bases, with 11 bases left between them. The CDR3 consists of 12 residues. Germline V gives CDR1 SGHTA, CDR2 FQGNSA. CDR3 sequence reads: CASSIRDSEQFF. DNA of the CDR3: TGTGCCAGCAGCATACGGGACTCTGAGCAGTTCTTC.

The V call is TRBV9, the J call TRBJ2-5; perhaps TRBD2 as D (6 bases). The CDR3 runs to 13 residues. Germline loops: CDR1 SGDLS, CDR2 YYNGEE. V was clipped by 5 bases and J by 4 bases, with 12 bases between them. CDR3 DNA: TGTGCCAGCAGTAGGGGAGGTCGAGAGACCCAGTACTTC. Translation: CASSRGGRETQYF.

The V and J genes are TRBV5-1 and TRBJ2-7; tentative D call: TRBD2 (5 bases). V lost 1 base to trimming and J lost 6 bases, with 17 bases between them. The germline gives CDR1 SGHRS, CDR2 YFSETQ. The CDR3 has 15 residues. The CDR3: CASSLSSGSAGEQYF. CDR3 sequence (DNA): TGCGCCAGCAGCTTGAGCTCCGGGTCGGCGGGCGAGCAGTACTTC.

The chain recombines TRBV19 with TRBJ2-1; TRBD2 matches at 11 bases. V lost 3 bases, J lost 13 bases, and 14 bases stayed unmatched. CDR3 length equals 16 residues. The germline CDR1 and CDR2 sequences are LNHDA and SQIVND (reference sequence). The CDR3 loop reads CASSIAGTSGPPYQFF. CDR3 nucleotides: TGTGCCAGTAGTATCGCCGGGACTAGCGGTCCTCCATATCAGTTCTTC.

The sample holds a few counts of this clone. The V and J genes are TRBV7-9 and TRBJ2-1; TRBD2 matches at 8 bases. The CDR3 extends over 15 amino acids. V was pared by 2 bases and J by 2 bases, with 2 bases of the junction left unmatched. CDR1 and CDR2 from the germline V gene are SEHNR and FQNEAQ (reference sequence). The DNA for the CDR3 is TGTGCCAGCAGCTTAAAAGCGGGGGCCTACAATGAGCAGTTCTTC. Translation: CASSLKAGAYNEQFF.